This TCR beta chain was found in a study of blood T cell repertoires in COVID-19. For the study at large: PBMCs, B-cell-depleted T cells, or T cells were the source of the cDNA or gDNA that made up the material.

The germline V and J ends were trimmed by 0 bases and 5 bases, with 11 bases remaining between them. Germline V lookup: CDR1 LGHNA, CDR2 YNFKEQ. The CDR3 extends over 15 amino acids. Here immunoSEQ multiplex PCR was the method, and the copy in TCRdb shows in-frame clones only, minus some. The profile shows just under 250,000 clones, around 88% of them singletons. This clone has more than one count but fewer than ten. Recruitment covered roughly 22 US areas and drew participants whose ages spanned roughly 18 to 100 years. Participant-reported clinical history was the basis for cohort assignment. Recovery among Cohort 3 donors was established by two negative PCRs, clearance, or symptom resolution.

Sequencing used PBMCs or T cells enriched from blood (not recorded which). The TCR sequence derives from a woman under 40 who had recovered from COVID-19. The rearrangement uses TRBV4-2 and TRBJ1-5, with a tentative D call TRBD1 (5 bases). CDR3 in amino acids: CASSQDHGGDQPQHF. Written as DNA, the CDR3 is TGTGCCAGCAGCCAAGATCATGGGGGGGATCAGCCCCAGCATTTT.